This TCR beta chain appears in the sequencing data of a study of T cells expressing NK-cell markers. About the research overall: Sequencing of TCR beta repertoires drew on sorted CD3+CD56+NKG2C+, CD3+CD56+NKG2C- and CD3+CD56-NKG2C+ T cells. Study-wide findings and caveats: Also leading the CD3+CD56-NKG2C+ fraction in a handful of donors were these clonotypes. The study found dominant NKG2C+ clonotypes at about 1.0-8% of CD8+ T cells in roughly six donors.

TCRdb re-called the 5' RACE reads and shows each CDR3 protein once, DNA omitted. The listing records roughly 160,000 distinct CDR3 sequences. CDR1 is MNHEY, CDR2 SMNVEV, per germline (reference sequence). The CDR3 runs 13 residues. Concerning this clonotype: Its antigen is as yet unknown.

The source material was blood T cells: a sorted CD56 or NKG2C T cell subset, CD4+ or CD8+ T cells, or bulk PBMC T cells (not recorded which). The chain joins TRBV27 to TRBJ2-1; TCRdb indicates TRBD1, and absent DNA this call remains unverified. The receptor was isolated from a man aged 18-75 years in good health. The CDR3 sequence: CASSGTSFGEQFF.